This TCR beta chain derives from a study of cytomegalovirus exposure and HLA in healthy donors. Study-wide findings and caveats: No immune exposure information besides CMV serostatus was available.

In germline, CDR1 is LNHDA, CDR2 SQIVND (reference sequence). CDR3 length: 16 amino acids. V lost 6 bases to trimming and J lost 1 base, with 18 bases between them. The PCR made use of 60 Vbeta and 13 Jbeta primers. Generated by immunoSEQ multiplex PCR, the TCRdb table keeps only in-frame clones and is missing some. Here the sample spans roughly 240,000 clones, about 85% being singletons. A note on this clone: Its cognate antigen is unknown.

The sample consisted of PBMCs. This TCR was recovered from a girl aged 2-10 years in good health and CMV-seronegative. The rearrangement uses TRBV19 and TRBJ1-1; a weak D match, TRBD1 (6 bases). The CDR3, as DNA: TGTGCCAGTAGGTGGAGACAGGCGCCCGGGAACACTGAAGCTTTCTTT. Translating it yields CASRWRQAPGNTEAFF.